This TCR beta chain was recovered during a study of lymphopenia after photon versus proton radiotherapy. The CDR3 runs to 15 residues. V lost 4 bases and J lost 3; bases outside the gene matches: 6. Germline V gene data show CDR1 as SGHRS and CDR2 as YFSETQ. Clones were sequenced by immunoSEQ multiplex PCR, and TCRdb holds only the in-frame ones, with some missing. In the table there are approximately 40,000 clones, 85% to 90% of which are singletons. The specimen comprised peripheral blood, sampled from a patient treated with proton-based radiotherapy. The chain carries TRBV5-1 and TRBJ2-2; 7 bases are shared with TRBD1. The TCR comes from a woman in her 70s with pancreatic cancer. Some clones in this sample may be carry-over from other donors' samples. CDR3 nucleotide sequence: TGCGCCAGCAGCCCAACCACAGGGGACACCGGGGAGCTGTTTTTT. This sequence encodes CASSPTTGDTGELFF.